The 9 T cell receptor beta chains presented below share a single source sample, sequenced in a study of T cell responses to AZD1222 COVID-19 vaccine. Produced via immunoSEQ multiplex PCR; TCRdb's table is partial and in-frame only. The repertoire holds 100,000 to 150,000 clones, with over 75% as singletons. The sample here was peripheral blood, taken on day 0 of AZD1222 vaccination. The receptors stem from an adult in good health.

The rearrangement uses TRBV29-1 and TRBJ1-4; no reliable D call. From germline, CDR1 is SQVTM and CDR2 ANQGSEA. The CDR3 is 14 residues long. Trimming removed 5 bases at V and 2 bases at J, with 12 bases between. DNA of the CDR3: TGCAGCGTTAAGGGCAGGAGGACTAATGAAAAACTGTTTTTT. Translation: CSVKGRRTNEKLFF.

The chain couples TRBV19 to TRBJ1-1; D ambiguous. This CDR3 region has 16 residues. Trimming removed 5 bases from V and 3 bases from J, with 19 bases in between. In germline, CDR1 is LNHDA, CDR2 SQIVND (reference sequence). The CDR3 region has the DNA TGTGCCAGTAGTGTTCGACACCGAGCCGAGGACACTGAAGCTTTCTTT. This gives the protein CASSVRHRAEDTEAFF. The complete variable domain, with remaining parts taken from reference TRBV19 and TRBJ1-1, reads DGGITQSPKYLFRKEGQNVTLSCEQNLNHDAMYWYRQDPGQGLRLIYYSQIVNDFQKGDIAEGYSVSREKKESFPLTVTSAQKNPTAFYLCASSVRHRAEDTEAFFGQGTRLTVV.

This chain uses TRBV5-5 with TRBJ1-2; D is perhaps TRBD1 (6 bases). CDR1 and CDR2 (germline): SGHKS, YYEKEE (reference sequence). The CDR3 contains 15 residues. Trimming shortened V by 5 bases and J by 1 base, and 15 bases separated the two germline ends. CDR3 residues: CASRDQGMGNYGYTF. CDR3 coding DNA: TGTGCCAGCAGGGATCAGGGGATGGGTAACTATGGCTACACCTTC.

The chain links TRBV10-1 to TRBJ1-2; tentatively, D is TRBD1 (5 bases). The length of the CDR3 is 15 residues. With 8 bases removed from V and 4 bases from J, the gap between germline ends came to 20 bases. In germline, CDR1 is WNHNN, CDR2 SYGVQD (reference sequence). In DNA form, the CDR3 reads TGCGCCAGCTTTCGGGGCAAACAAGGGGCCTATGGCTACACCTTC. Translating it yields CASFRGKQGAYGYTF.

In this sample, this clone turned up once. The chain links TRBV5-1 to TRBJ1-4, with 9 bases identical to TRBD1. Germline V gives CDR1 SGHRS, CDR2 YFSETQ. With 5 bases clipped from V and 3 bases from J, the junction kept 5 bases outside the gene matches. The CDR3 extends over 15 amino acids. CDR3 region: CASREQGAANEKLFF. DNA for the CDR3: TGCGCCAGCAGGGAACAGGGGGCAGCTAATGAAAAACTGTTTTTT. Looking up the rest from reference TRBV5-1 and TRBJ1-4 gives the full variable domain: KAGVTQTPRYLIKTRGQQVTLSCSPISGHRSVSWYQQTPGQGLQFLFEYFSETQRNKGNFPGRFSGRQFSNSRSEMNVSTLELGDSALYLCASREQGAANEKLFFGSGTQLSVL.

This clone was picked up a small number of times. The CDR3: CASSLRSGYEQYF. CDR3 nucleotides: TGTGCCAGCAGTCTCCGGTCGGGGTACGAGCAGTACTTC. The rearrangement uses TRBV27 and TRBJ2-7; D possibly corresponds to TRBD2 (5 bases). The CDR3 contains 13 residues. V was trimmed by 5 bases and J by 4 bases, leaving 12 bases between them. CDR1 is MNHEY, CDR2 SMNVEV, per germline (reference sequence).

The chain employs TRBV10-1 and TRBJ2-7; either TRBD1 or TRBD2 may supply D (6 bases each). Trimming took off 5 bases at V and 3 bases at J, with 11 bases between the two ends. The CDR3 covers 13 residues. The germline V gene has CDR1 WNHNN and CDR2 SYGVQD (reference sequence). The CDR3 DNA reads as TGCGCCAGCAGTAGGGGGACTGGCTACGAGCAGTACTTC. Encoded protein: CASSRGTGYEQYF.

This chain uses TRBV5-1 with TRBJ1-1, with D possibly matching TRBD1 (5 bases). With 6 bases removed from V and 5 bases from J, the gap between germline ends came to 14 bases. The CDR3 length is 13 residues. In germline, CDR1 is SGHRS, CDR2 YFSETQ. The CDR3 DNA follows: TGCGCCAGCACCCTGGCGGGGGGTACTGAAGCTTTCTTT. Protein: CASTLAGGTEAFF. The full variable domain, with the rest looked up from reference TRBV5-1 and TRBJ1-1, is KAGVTQTPRYLIKTRGQQVTLSCSPISGHRSVSWYQQTPGQGLQFLFEYFSETQRNKGNFPGRFSGRQFSNSRSEMNVSTLELGDSALYLCASTLAGGTEAFFGQGTRLTVV.

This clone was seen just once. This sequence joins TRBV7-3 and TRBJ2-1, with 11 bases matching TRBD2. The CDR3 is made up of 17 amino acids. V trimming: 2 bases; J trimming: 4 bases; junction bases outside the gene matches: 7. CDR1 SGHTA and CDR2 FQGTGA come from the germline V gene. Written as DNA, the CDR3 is TGTGCCAGCAGCTTATATACTAGCGGGAGTTCATACAATGAGCAGTTCTTC. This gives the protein CASSLYTSGSSYNEQFF.